Below are 19 T cell receptor beta chains sequenced from a single sample in a study of T cell responses to AZD1222 COVID-19 vaccine. Only in-frame clones appear in the TCRdb table, and some are missing; sequencing was by immunoSEQ multiplex PCR. This table holds 140,000 to 150,000 clones, 70% to 90% found once. The specimen was peripheral blood, collected on day 0 of AZD1222 vaccination. The receptor set was obtained from an adult in good health.

The CDR3 reads CAISPSVRTDTQYF. CDR3 sequence (DNA): TGTGCCATCAGCCCTAGCGTGCGCACAGATACGCAGTATTTT. The rearrangement links TRBV10-3 to TRBJ2-3; D is perhaps TRBD2 (6 bases). Germline CDR1 reads ENHRY; CDR2 reads SYGVKD. The CDR3 covers 14 residues. V lost 6 bases and J lost 1, with 11 bases in between.

About this clone itself: An end of the junction differs from the germline gene, which may be a read error. The chain uses TRBV2 and TRBJ2-2, with no clear D. This CDR3 region has 12 residues. Germline V gene lookup returns CDR1 SNHLY and CDR2 FYNNEI. The CDR3, as DNA: TGTGCCAGCGGTGACCTATTCGGGGAGCTGTTTTTT. Encoded protein: CASGDLFGELFF.

In its sample, this clone ranks as large. This chain uses TRBV4-1 with TRBJ2-7; the match to TRBD1 covers 8 bases. V lost 4 bases and J lost 0; bases outside the gene matches: 5. The CDR3 runs 15 residues. Germline lookup yields CDR1 MGHRA and CDR2 YSYEKL. This chain's CDR3 is CASSPGQGPSYEQYF. CDR3 DNA: TGCGCCAGCAGCCCTGGACAGGGCCCCTCCTACGAGCAGTACTTC.

This clone has a handful of counts. The chain has TRBV28 and TRBJ2-2; D is possibly TRBD1 (6 bases). The ends were cut back, 8 bases at V and 2 bases at J, with 9 bases in the middle. The CDR3 has 13 residues. The germline CDR1 and CDR2 sequences are MDHEN and SYDVKM. CDR3 bases: TGTGCCAGCGGGGGACACAACACCGGGGAGCTGTTTTTT. Translation gives CASGGHNTGELFF.

This rearrangement joins TRBV7-8 to TRBJ2-1, with unresolved D. The CDR3 totals 15 residues. Germline CDR1 is SGHVS and CDR2 is FQNEAQ. With 5 bases removed from V and 8 bases from J, the gap between germline ends came to 19 bases. The CDR3 DNA follows: TGTGCCAGCAGCATCTTTACCCTTTTGGGCCATGAGCAGTTCTTC. This codes for CASSIFTLLGHEQFF. Drawing the rest from reference TRBV7-8 and TRBJ2-1, the complete variable domain is GAGVSQSPRYKVAKRGQDVALRCDPISGHVSLFWYQQALGQGPEFLTYFQNEAQLDKSGLPSDRFFAERPEGSVSTLKIQRTQQEDSAVYLCASSIFTLLGHEQFFGPGTRLTVL.

The rearrangement joins TRBV4-1 to TRBJ1-3, with D maybe TRBD1 (5 bases). Per germline, CDR1 MGHRA and CDR2 YSYEKL. Deletions cut 5 bases from V and 4 bases from J, with 12 bases between. CDR3 size: 14 residues. The CDR3: CASSAGGTGNTIYF. CDR3 coding DNA: TGCGCCAGCAGCGCGGGGGGAACGGGAAACACCATATATTTT.

The V call is TRBV29-1, the J call TRBJ1-2; 7 bases map to TRBD1. Losses at the gene ends were 4 bases for V and 4 bases for J; bases not matched to a gene: 6. Germline-derived CDR1 and CDR2 are SQVTM and ANQGSEA. The length of the CDR3 is 13 residues. The CDR3 bases are TGCAGCGTTGGAGGGGACAGCCCCTATGGCTACACCTTC. It translates to CSVGGDSPYGYTF.

The rearrangement links TRBV5-1 to TRBJ1-2, with TRBD1 as a possible D gene (5 bases). CDR3 size: 14 residues. CDR1 is SGHRS, CDR2 YFSETQ, per germline. V dropped 4 bases and J dropped 0 bases, with 10 bases sitting between them. CDR3 region: CASSQQQANYGYTF. The CDR3 region has the DNA TGCGCCAGCAGCCAACAACAGGCTAACTATGGCTACACCTTC.

This clone turned up a few times. At the DNA level, this CDR3 is encoded by other sequences in the same sample as well. This chain connects TRBV18 to TRBJ1-6; no firm D call. V dropped 2 bases and J dropped 8 bases, with 10 bases sitting between them. Germline V lookup: CDR1 KGHSH, CDR2 LQKENI. The CDR3 is 14 residues long. This chain's CDR3 is CASSPTQGDSPLHF. The CDR3 coding sequence is TGTGCCAGCTCACCAACCCAAGGCGATTCACCCCTCCACTTT.

V and J are TRBV28 and TRBJ2-3; D is tentatively TRBD1 or TRBD2 (6 bases each). CDR3 length equals 14 residues. The V and J ends lost 7 bases and 1 base respectively, with 12 bases between them. CDR1 and CDR2 (germline): MDHEN, SYDVKM. As DNA, the CDR3 is TGTGCCAGCATCGACCGGGGGCGCACAGATACGCAGTATTTT. Its protein product is CASIDRGRTDTQYF.

V is TRBV9 and J is TRBJ1-5; TRBD1 is a possible D gene (6 bases). CDR1 and CDR2 (germline): SGDLS, YYNGEE. V was cut by 2 bases and J by 3 bases, with 9 bases left in between. The CDR3 is 14 residues long. The CDR3 nucleotides read TGTGCCAGCAGCGTGGACAGCAACAATCAGCCCCAGCATTTT. Translation gives CASSVDSNNQPQHF.

The rearrangement links TRBV19 to TRBJ1-1; 7 bases are shared with TRBD1. J lost 1 base, V lost 7 bases, and 6 bases had no gene match. Germline CDR1 and CDR2: LNHDA and SQIVND (reference sequence). This CDR3 comprises 14 residues. The CDR3 protein is CASIPGTANTEAFF. The DNA for the CDR3 is TGTGCCAGTATACCCGGGACAGCGAACACTGAAGCTTTCTTT.

The rearrangement links TRBV9 to TRBJ2-7; TRBD1 is a possible D gene (5 bases). Germline values: CDR1 SGDLS, CDR2 YYNGEE. The CDR3 contains 16 residues. Trimming removed 0 bases from V and 2 bases from J, with 15 bases in between. CDR3 loop: CASSVEQWGAPYEQYF. Here the CDR3 DNA reads TGTGCCAGCAGCGTAGAACAATGGGGCGCCCCCTACGAGCAGTACTTC.

This chain joins TRBV24-1 and TRBJ2-1; 9 positions match TRBD2. The germline gives CDR1 KGHDR, CDR2 SFDVKD. The CDR3 runs to 16 residues. The V segment lost 3 bases and the J segment 10 bases; nucleotides outside the gene matches: 12. The CDR3, as DNA: TGTGCCACCAGTGATACCGGGACTAGCCAATTTGGGGAGCAGTTCTTC. It specifies CATSDTGTSQFGEQFF.

The chain links TRBV10-3 to TRBJ1-5; D might be TRBD1 (5 bases). This CDR3 spans 15 amino acids. The V gene lost 2 bases and the J gene lost 3 bases, with 11 bases spanning the gap. Germline-derived CDR1 and CDR2 are ENHRY and SYGVKD. The CDR3 DNA sequence: TGTGCCATCAGTGAGAAGGGGACCCTCAATCAGCCCCAGCATTTT. Translating it yields CAISEKGTLNQPQHF.

The genes are TRBV7-8 and TRBJ2-7; D remains unclear. Trimming stripped 3 bases from V and 0 bases from J, with 9 bases between. CDR3 length: 14 amino acids. Germline CDR1 and CDR2: SGHVS and FQNEAQ. CDR3 region: CASSLRQISYEQYF. The CDR3 nucleotides read TGTGCCAGCAGCTTGAGGCAGATCTCCTACGAGCAGTACTTC. The entire variable domain, with the rest obtained from reference TRBV7-8 and TRBJ2-7, is as follows: GAGVSQSPRYKVAKRGQDVALRCDPISGHVSLFWYQQALGQGPEFLTYFQNEAQLDKSGLPSDRFFAERPEGSVSTLKIQRTQQEDSAVYLCASSLRQISYEQYFGPGTRLTVT.

The rearrangement joins TRBV15 to TRBJ1-2; 7 bases are shared with TRBD1. Germline CDR1 and CDR2: LNHNV and YYDKDF (reference sequence). This CDR3 region has 12 residues. V dropped 8 bases and J dropped 8; count of bases not matched to a gene: 8. This chain's CDR3 is CATGGGGGGYTF. The CDR3 DNA follows: TGTGCCACCGGAGGGGGAGGGGGCGGCTACACCTTC.

V gene TRBV2 combines with J gene TRBJ2-7, with D hard to call. This CDR3 contains 10 residues. CDR1 SNHLY and CDR2 FYNNEI come from the germline V gene. Trimming left V 6 bases short and J 5 bases short, with 5 bases between. This chain's CDR3 is CASRVNEQYF. In nucleotides, the CDR3 is TGTGCCAGCAGGGTCAACGAGCAGTACTTC.

On this clone: Other DNA variants within this sample encode the same CDR3. For the CDR3, the DNA is TGTGCCAGCAGTTTACGGGGGCTAACTAACTATGGCTACACCTTC. Translating gives CASSLRGLTNYGYTF. The J gene is TRBJ1-2, the V gene TRBV27, with a possible D match to TRBD1 (6 bases). This CDR3 comprises 15 residues. The germline gives CDR1 MNHEY, CDR2 SMNVEV (reference sequence). V gave up 2 bases and J gave up 0 bases, with 10 bases separating them.